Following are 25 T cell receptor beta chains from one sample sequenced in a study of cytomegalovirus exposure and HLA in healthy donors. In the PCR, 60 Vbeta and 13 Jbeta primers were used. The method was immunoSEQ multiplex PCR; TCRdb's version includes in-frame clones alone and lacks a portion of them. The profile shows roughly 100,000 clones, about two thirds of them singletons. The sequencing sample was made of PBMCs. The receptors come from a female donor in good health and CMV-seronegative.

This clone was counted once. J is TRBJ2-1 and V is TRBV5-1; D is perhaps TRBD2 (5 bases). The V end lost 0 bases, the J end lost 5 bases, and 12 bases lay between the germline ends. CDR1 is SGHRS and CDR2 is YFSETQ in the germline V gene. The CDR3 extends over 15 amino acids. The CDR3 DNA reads TGCGCCAGCAGCTTGGCGGGGAGTGGTGACAATGAGCAGTTCTTC. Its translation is CASSLAGSGDNEQFF.

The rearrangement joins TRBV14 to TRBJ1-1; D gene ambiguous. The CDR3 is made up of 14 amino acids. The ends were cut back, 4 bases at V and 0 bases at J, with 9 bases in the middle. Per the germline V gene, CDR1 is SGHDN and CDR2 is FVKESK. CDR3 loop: CASSPLAVNTEAFF. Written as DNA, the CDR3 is TGTGCCAGCAGCCCTTTAGCAGTGAACACTGAAGCTTTCTTT.

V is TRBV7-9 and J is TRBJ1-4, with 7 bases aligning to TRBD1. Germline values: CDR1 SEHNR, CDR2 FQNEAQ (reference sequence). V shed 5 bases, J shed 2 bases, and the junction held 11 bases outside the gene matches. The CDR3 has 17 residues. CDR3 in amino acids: CASSSPQGDGTNEKLFF. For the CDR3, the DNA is TGTGCCAGCAGCAGTCCCCAGGGGGATGGGACTAATGAAAAACTGTTTTTT.

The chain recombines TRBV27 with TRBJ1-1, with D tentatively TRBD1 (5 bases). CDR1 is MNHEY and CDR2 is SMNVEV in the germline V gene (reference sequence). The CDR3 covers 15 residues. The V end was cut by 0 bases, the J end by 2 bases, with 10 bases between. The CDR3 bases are TGTGCCAGCAGTTTATCGTTCCGGACAAACACTGAAGCTTTCTTT. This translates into CASSLSFRTNTEAFF.

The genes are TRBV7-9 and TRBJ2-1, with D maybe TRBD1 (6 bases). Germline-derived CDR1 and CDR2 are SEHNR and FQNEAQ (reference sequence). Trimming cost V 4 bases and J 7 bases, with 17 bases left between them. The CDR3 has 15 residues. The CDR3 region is CASSSQGLGGNEQFF. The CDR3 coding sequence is TGTGCCAGCAGCTCACAGGGTTTAGGGGGAAATGAGCAGTTCTTC.

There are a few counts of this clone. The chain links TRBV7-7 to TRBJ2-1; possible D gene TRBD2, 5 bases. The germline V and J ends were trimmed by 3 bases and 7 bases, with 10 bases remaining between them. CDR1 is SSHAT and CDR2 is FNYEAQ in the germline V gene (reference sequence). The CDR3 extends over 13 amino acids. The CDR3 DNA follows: TGTGCCAGCAGCTTCGGGGTCCAAAATGAGCAGTTCTTC. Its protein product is CASSFGVQNEQFF. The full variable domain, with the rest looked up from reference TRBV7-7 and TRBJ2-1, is GAGVSQSPRYKVTKRGQDVTLRCDPISSHATLYWYQQALGQGPEFLTYFNYEAQPDKSGLPSDRFSAERPEGSISTLTIQRTEQRDSAMYRCASSFGVQNEQFFGPGTRLTVL.

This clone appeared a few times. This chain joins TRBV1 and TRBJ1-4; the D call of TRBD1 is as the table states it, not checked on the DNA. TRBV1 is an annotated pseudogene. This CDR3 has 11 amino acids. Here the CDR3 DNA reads TGCACCAGCAGCACAGATGAAAAACTGTTTTTT. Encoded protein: CTSSTDEKLFF.

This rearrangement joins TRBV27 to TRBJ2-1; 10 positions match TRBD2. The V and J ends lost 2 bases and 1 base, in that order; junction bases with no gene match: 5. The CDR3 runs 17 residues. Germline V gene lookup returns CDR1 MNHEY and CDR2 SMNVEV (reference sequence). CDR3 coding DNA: TGTGCCAGCAGTTTAAGCGGGAGGGCCAGGTCCTACAATGAGCAGTTCTTC. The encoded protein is CASSLSGRARSYNEQFF.

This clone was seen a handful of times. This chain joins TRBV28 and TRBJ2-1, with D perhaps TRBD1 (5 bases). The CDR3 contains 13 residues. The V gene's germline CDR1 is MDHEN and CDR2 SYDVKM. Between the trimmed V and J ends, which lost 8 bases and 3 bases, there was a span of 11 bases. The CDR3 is CASRKQDYNEQFF. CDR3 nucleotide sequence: TGTGCCAGCCGGAAACAGGACTACAATGAGCAGTTCTTC. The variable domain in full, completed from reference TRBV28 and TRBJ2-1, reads DVKVTQSSRYLVKRTGEKVFLECVQDMDHENMFWYRQDPGLGLRLIYFSYDVKMKEKGDIPEGYSVSREKKERFSLILESASTNQTSMYLCASRKQDYNEQFFGPGTRLTVL.

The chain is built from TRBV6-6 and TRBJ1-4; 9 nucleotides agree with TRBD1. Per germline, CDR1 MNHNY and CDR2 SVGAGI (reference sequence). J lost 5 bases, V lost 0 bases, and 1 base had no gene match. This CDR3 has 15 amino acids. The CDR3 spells CASSYSDRGNEKLFF. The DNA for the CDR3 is TGTGCCAGCAGTTACTCGGACAGGGGAAATGAAAAACTGTTTTTT.

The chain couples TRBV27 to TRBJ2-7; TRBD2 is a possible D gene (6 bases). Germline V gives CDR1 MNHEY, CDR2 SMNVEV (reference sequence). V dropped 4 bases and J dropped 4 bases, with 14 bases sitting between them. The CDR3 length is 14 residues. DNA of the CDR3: TGTGCCAGCAGTTCCGCGACTAGTTGGTACGAGCAGTACTTC. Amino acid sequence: CASSSATSWYEQYF.

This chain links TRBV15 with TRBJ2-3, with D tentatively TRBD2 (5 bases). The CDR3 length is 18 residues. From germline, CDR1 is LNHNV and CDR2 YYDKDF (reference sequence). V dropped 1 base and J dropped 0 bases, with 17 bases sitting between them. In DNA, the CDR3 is TGTGCCACCAGCAGAGGCCCCCCCGGGGAACTTAGCACAGATACGCAGTATTTT. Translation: CATSRGPPGELSTDTQYF.

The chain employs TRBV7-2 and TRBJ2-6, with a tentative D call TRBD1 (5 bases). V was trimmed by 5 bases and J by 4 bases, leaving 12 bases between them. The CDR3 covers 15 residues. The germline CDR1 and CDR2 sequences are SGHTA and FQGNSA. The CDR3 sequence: CASSPRGSGANVLTF. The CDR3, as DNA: TGTGCCAGCAGCCCAAGGGGTTCCGGGGCCAACGTCCTGACTTTC. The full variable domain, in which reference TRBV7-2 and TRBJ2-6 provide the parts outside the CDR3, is GAGVSQSPSNKVTEKGKDVELRCDPISGHTALYWYRQSLGQGLEFLIYFQGNSAPDKSGLPSDRFSAERTGGSVSTLTIQRTQQEDSAVYLCASSPRGSGANVLTFGAGSRLTVL.

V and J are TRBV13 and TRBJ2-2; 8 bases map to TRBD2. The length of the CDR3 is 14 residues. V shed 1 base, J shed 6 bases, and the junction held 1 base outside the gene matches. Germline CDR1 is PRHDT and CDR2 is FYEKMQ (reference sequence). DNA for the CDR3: TGTGCCAGCAGCTTAGCGGGAGGGCCCGGGGAGCTGTTTTTT. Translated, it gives CASSLAGGPGELFF.

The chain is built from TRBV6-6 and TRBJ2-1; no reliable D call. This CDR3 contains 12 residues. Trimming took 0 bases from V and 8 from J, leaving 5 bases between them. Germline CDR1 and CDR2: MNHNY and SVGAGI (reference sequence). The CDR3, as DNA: TGTGCCAGCAGTTACTCCTCCCATGAGCAGTTCTTC. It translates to CASSYSSHEQFF.

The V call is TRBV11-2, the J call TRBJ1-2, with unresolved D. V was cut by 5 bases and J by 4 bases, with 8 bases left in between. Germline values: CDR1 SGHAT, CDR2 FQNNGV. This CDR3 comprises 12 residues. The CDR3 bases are TGTGCCAGCAGCCCGAACACCTATGGCTACACCTTC. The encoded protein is CASSPNTYGYTF.

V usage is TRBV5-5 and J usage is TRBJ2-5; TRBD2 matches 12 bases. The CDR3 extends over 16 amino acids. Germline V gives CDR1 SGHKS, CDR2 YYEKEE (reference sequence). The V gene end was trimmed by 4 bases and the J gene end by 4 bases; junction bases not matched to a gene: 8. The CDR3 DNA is TGTGCCAGCAGCGTTGCCGGGACTAGCGGGCCAGAGACCCAGTACTTC. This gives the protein CASSVAGTSGPETQYF.

CDR3 DNA sequence: TGTGCCAGCAGAGGACAGGGCGTCACTGAAGCTTTCTTT. Protein sequence: CASRGQGVTEAFF. V is TRBV6-6 and J is TRBJ1-1, with 8 positions matching TRBD1. V lost 6 bases, J lost 4 bases, and 4 bases stayed unmatched. The germline gives CDR1 MNHNY, CDR2 SVGAGI (reference sequence). The CDR3 is 13 amino acids.

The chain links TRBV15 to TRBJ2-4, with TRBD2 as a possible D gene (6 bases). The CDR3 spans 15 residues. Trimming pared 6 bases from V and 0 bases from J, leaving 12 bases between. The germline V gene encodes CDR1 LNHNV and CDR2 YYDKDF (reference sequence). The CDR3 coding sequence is TGTGCCACCAGGAATAGCGGCTTAGCCAAAAACATTCAGTACTTC. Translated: CATRNSGLAKNIQYF.

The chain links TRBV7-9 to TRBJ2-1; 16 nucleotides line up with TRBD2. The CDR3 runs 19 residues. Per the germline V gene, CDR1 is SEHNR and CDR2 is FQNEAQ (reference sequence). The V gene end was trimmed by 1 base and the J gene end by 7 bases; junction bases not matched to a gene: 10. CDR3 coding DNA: TGTGCCAGCAGCTTAGGATATGGGACTAGCGGGAGGGTCCTTAATGAGCAGTTCTTC. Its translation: CASSLGYGTSGRVLNEQFF.

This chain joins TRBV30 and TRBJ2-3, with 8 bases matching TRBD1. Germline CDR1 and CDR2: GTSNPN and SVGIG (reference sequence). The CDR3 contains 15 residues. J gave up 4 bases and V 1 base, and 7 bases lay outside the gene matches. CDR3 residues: CAWSARGLRADTQYF. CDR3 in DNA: TGTGCCTGGAGTGCCAGGGGGCTAAGAGCAGATACGCAGTATTTT.

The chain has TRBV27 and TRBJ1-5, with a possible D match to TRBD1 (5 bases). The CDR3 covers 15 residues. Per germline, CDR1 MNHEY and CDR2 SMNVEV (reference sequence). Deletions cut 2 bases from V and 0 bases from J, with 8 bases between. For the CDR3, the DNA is TGTGCCAGCAGTTTAGGACACCTTAGCAATCAGCCCCAGCATTTT. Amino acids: CASSLGHLSNQPQHF.

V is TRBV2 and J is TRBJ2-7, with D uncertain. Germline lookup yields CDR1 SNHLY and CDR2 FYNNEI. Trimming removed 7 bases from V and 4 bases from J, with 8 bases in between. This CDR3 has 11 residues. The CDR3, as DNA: TGTGCCAGCACGAGGCAGTACGAGCAGTACTTC. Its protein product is CASTRQYEQYF. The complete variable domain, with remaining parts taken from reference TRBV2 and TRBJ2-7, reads EPEVTQTPSHQVTQMGQEVILRCVPISNHLYFYWYRQILGQKVEFLVSFYNNEISEKSEIFDDQFSVERPDGSNFTLKIRSTKLEDSAMYFCASTRQYEQYFGPGTRLTVT.

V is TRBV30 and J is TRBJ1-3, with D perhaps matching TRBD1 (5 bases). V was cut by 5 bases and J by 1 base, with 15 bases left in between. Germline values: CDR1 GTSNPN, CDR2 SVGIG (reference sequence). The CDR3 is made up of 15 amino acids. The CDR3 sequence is CAWAWGGESGNTIYF. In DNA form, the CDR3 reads TGTGCCTGGGCCTGGGGCGGAGAATCTGGAAACACCATATATTTT.

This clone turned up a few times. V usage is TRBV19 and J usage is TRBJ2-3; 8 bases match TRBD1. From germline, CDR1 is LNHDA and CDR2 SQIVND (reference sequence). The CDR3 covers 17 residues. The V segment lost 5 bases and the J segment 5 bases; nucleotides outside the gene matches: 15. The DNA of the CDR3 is TGTGCCAGTAGTTCCCTGCCCGGGACAGGATTTAAAGATACGCAGTATTTT. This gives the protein CASSSLPGTGFKDTQYF.